A single sample is the source of the 16 T cell receptor beta chains below, sequenced in a study of CD8 T cells in ankylosing spondylitis. Which antigens these TCRs recognize remains unknown. TCRdb processed the 5' RACE reads anew with MiXCR; each CDR3 protein has one entry. The sample holds around 450,000 distinct CDR3 sequences, more than 25% seen once. Study results and caveats: Typical of ankylosing spondylitis blood, it appeared, was a TCR beta motif of seven to nine highly homologous variants.

The sequenced sample was blood, either unsorted or a sorted T cell fraction (not recorded which). These receptors were obtained from a male donor with ankylosing spondylitis.

This chain connects TRBV20-1 to TRBJ2-7; 9 nucleotides match TRBD1. V trimming: 6 bases; J trimming: 6 bases; junction bases outside the gene matches: 9. This CDR3 region has 13 residues. Germline V gene data show CDR1 as DFQATT and CDR2 as SNEGSKA (reference sequence). CDR3 DNA: TGCAGTGCGGCCCGGGACAGGGTGGGCGAGCAGTACTTC. It is translated as CSAARDRVGEQYF.

This clonotype was detected a few times. This rearrangement joins TRBV24-1 to TRBJ1-1; TRBD1 matches at 7 bases. With V trimmed by 8 bases and J by 4 bases, 18 bases remained unmatched. The germline V gene encodes CDR1 KGHDR and CDR2 SFDVKD. This CDR3 has 17 residues. The CDR3 nucleotides read TGTGCCACCACCTCAGGGGATGGCAGGGGGGCCGGCACTGAAGCTTTCTTT. This gives the protein CATTSGDGRGAGTEAFF.

This clonotype has ten or more counts. The chain recombines TRBV5-1 with TRBJ2-1; a weak D match, TRBD2 (6 bases). CDR3 size: 12 residues. Per germline, CDR1 SGHRS and CDR2 YFSETQ. With 4 bases removed from V and 6 bases from J, the gap between germline ends came to 8 bases. The DNA for the CDR3 is TGCGCCAGCAGCAGGGACTTCAATGAGCAGTTCTTC. This sequence encodes CASSRDFNEQFF. The variable domain in full, completed from reference TRBV5-1 and TRBJ2-1, reads KAGVTQTPRYLIKTRGQQVTLSCSPISGHRSVSWYQQTPGQGLQFLFEYFSETQRNKGNFPGRFSGRQFSNSRSEMNVSTLELGDSALYLCASSRDFNEQFFGPGTRLTVL.

This clonotype was observed a few times. The chain links TRBV7-2 to TRBJ2-2; 8 positions match TRBD1. Trimming removed 4 bases from V and 2 bases from J; junction bases left unmatched: 9. Germline V gene data show CDR1 as SGHTA and CDR2 as FQGNSA. The CDR3 sequence is 17 residues long. CDR3 nucleotides: TGTGCCAGCAGCTCTCGAGGACAGGGCGGAAACACCGGGGAGCTGTTTTTT. As protein: CASSSRGQGGNTGELFF.

This clonotype turned up a few times. The chain has TRBV20-1 and TRBJ2-7; 7 bases are a match to TRBD2. The germline CDR1 and CDR2 sequences are DFQATT and SNEGSKA (reference sequence). This CDR3 has 13 amino acids. The J segment lost 2 bases and the V segment lost 6 bases, leaving 7 bases of the junction unmatched. CDR3 in amino acids: CSAARGGTYEQYV. The CDR3, as DNA: TGCAGTGCCGCCCGGGGAGGGACCTACGAGCAGTACGTC.

V usage is TRBV20-1 and J usage is TRBJ1-1, with D unclear. The CDR3 runs to 12 residues. Trimming removed 0 bases at V and 7 bases at J, with 9 bases between. Germline CDR1 and CDR2: DFQATT and SNEGSKA (reference sequence). CDR3 DNA sequence: TGCAGTGCTAGAGATGTCAAAGGTGAAGCTTTCTTT. As protein: CSARDVKGEAFF.

The chain carries TRBV3-1 and TRBJ2-1, with D unclear. Trimming removed 4 bases at V and 0 bases at J, with 13 bases between. This CDR3 is 16 amino acids long. Germline V CDR1 and CDR2: LGHDT, YNNKEL (reference sequence). The CDR3 DNA follows: TGTGCCAGCAGCCGGGGTCCTTCTAGCTCCTACAATGAGCAGTTCTTC. As protein: CASSRGPSSSYNEQFF.

The chain couples TRBV5-1 to TRBJ2-7; 9 bases line up with TRBD2. Germline CDR1 reads SGHRS; CDR2 reads YFSETQ. CDR3 length equals 14 residues. V shed 4 bases and J 0 bases; nucleotides not matched to a gene: 2. In DNA, the CDR3 is TGCGCCAGCAGCCGTAGCGGGAGCTCCTACGAGCAGTACTTC. This sequence encodes CASSRSGSSYEQYF.

This clonotype appeared a few times. V is TRBV5-1 and J is TRBJ2-1; TRBD1 agrees at 7 bases. Germline CDR1 SGHRS, CDR2 YFSETQ. Trimming took 4 bases from V and 7 from J; bases not matched to a gene: 8. This CDR3 has 14 amino acids. This CDR3 is CASSQGAGGNEQFF. In DNA form, the CDR3 reads TGCGCCAGCAGCCAAGGGGCAGGGGGAAATGAGCAGTTCTTC.

This clonotype was counted at least ten times. This chain uses TRBV7-9 with TRBJ2-1; 13 bases are a match to TRBD2. This CDR3 contains 14 residues. Germline loops: CDR1 SEHNR, CDR2 FQNEAQ (reference sequence). V shed 5 bases and J 8 bases; nucleotides not matched to a gene: 3. The CDR3: CASSLGLAGDEQFF. For the CDR3, the DNA is TGTGCCAGCAGCCTTGGACTAGCGGGAGATGAGCAGTTCTTC.

V usage is TRBV30 and J usage is TRBJ2-1; no definite D call. V was clipped by 1 base and J by 8 bases, with 18 bases between them. The germline CDR1 and CDR2 sequences are GTSNPN and SVGIG (reference sequence). The CDR3 contains 15 residues. CDR3 sequence reads: CAWSGMAASIHEQFF. CDR3 DNA: TGTGCCTGGAGTGGAATGGCGGCCTCTATCCATGAGCAGTTCTTC.

This rearrangement joins TRBV6-5 to TRBJ2-3, with 7 bases fitting TRBD2. The CDR3 is 14 amino acids. J gave up 5 bases and V 2 bases, and 4 bases lay outside the gene matches. Germline loops: CDR1 MNHEY, CDR2 SVGAGI. CDR3 bases: TGTGCCAGCAGTTACGGAACTAGCGAAGATACGCAGTATTTT. It translates to CASSYGTSEDTQYF.

This clonotype was detected only a few times. The chain couples TRBV5-1 to TRBJ2-2; 10 bases align to TRBD2. CDR1 is SGHRS and CDR2 is YFSETQ in the germline V gene. CDR3 length equals 16 residues. The J segment lost 2 bases and the V segment lost 5 bases, leaving 6 bases of the junction unmatched. The CDR3 protein is CASSWTSGRNTGELFF. The CDR3 DNA reads as TGCGCCAGCAGTTGGACTAGCGGAAGAAACACCGGGGAGCTGTTTTTT.

This clonotype was observed a few times. This rearrangement joins TRBV7-6 to TRBJ1-2; D remains ambiguous. Germline V CDR1 and CDR2: SGHVS, FNYEAQ. The CDR3 length is 15 residues. V dropped 1 base and J dropped 5 bases, with 14 bases sitting between them. The CDR3 coding sequence is TGTGCCAGCAGCTTAGGCCTTACCACAGAGTATGGCTACACCTTC. Translation: CASSLGLTTEYGYTF.

The sample holds a few counts of this clonotype. The gene calls are TRBV7-9 and TRBJ2-5; D possibly matches TRBD1 or TRBD2 (5 bases each). This CDR3 has 12 residues. With 6 bases removed from V and 0 bases from J, the gap between germline ends came to 5 bases. Looked up from germline, CDR1 is SEHNR and CDR2 is FQNEAQ (reference sequence). CDR3 region: CASRGDQETQYF. DNA of the CDR3: TGTGCCAGCAGGGGGGACCAAGAGACCCAGTACTTC.

The CDR3 DNA sequence: TGCAGCGTTGAAGGGGGAGCCCCCTACGAGCAGTACTTC. Translation gives CSVEGGAPYEQYF. This chain connects TRBV29-1 to TRBJ2-7; possible D gene TRBD2, 5 bases. CDR3 length: 13 residues. Germline V gene sequence: CDR1 SQVTM, CDR2 ANQGSEA. V lost 1 base to trimming and J lost 2 bases, with 9 bases between them.